The source of this T cell receptor (beta chain) is a study of cytomegalovirus exposure and HLA in healthy donors (dated by TCRdb to 2017 to 2019). For the study in its entirety: In an earlier analysis of roughly 500 of the donors, 276 Gb of sequence data and some 100 million unique TCR beta sequences from about 179 million T cells were reported. Approximately 300 gigabases of sequencing data and around 85 million unique TCR sequences made up an early release that covered over 550 HLA-typed donors. Donor age, sex, ethnicity and CMV serostatus were compiled together with the repertoire data. A later genetic analysis took genome-wide SNP genotypes for about 55% of the 666 donors and used that subset as a discovery cohort. The number of donors typed differed by locus, with 629-630 for A, B, C, DRB1 and DQB1, roughly 520 for DQA1, over 600 for DPA1, and some 440 for DPB1. Of the 300 to 400 genotyped donors, approximately 80% fell in the genetic ancestry cluster associated with self-reported Caucasian donors. Roughly 5 DR-DQ haplotypes were handled as single units for association and clustering, since linkage in the cohort was strong. Among 300 to 500 genotyped donors of the cohort, an average of approximately 240,000 unique TCR beta nucleotide sequences was sequenced per donor, of which 15% to 20% were non-productive. The study used immunosequencing to profile the T cell repertoires of about 670 subjects and linked those repertoires to cytomegalovirus serostatus. Along with the roughly 610-subject first cohort, a separate validation cohort of about 110 different subjects was used. The study combined high-throughput TCR immunosequencing, statistical association of individual TCRs with disease status, and machine learning to predict cytomegalovirus infection status. The aim of the study was to test whether cataloging public T cell receptors could identify signatures of past pathogen exposure. A later analysis re-examined previously published TCR beta repertoires from roughly 720 donors and added high-resolution HLA genotyping to investigate patterns of TCR occurrence. HLA typing included class I and class II loci at four-digit resolution. To decide whether each TCR beta V gene segment behaved as functional or pseudogenic, an earlier analysis of some 600 of the donors relied on high-throughput TCR beta sequencing. Rather than using new phenotypic data, the later analysis identified candidate immune exposures from TCR beta sequences and from how often those sequences occurred across donors. All discovery cohort repertoires had been generated on a single sequencing platform. The full study reports these points: In vitro tests confirmed that a few of the cytomegalovirus-associated TCR beta chains recognize cytomegalovirus antigens. Linkage disequilibrium might explain the correlated functional status among segregating V segments, but an unknown experimental factor could not be excluded. The authors suggested that the approach could potentially be generalized to other disease states and immunological phenotypes. When HLA alleles, especially DR and DQ, strongly co-occurred, TCR associations were difficult to assign to individual alleles. Sequencing depth was assumed to be roughly uniform across donors in the presence/absence analyses, though that assumption may not hold. The earlier analysis of 587 of the donors excluded roughly 16 rarely observed V segments, including chromosome 9 orphons, because counts were too low. In an earlier analysis of 500 to 650 of the donors, most TCR beta V segments appeared in productive rearrangements about 90% or about 30% of the time, broadly matching IMGT annotations. In a later genetic analysis, a missense DCLRE1C variant was associated with V-gene and J-gene trimming of TCR beta chains, and the association was replicated in an independent cohort. The 87-base-pair reads could not distinguish some IMGT-functional V segments, including TRBV6-2 and TRBV6-3, so those segments were excluded. In a later analysis, HLA-associated TCR beta chains showed more clonal expansion and lower generation probabilities than non-associated chains that were equally common. A further reported finding was that TCR beta sequences accurately predicted the HLA-A and HLA-B alleles for most subjects in the first cohort. A total of 164 TCR beta chains were listed by the study as associated with cytomegalovirus. In a later analysis, most CMV-associated TCR beta chains were found to appear HLA-restricted, with HLA associations seemingly driven largely by CMV exposure. CMV serostatus was the only immune exposure information available for the cohort. While some public TCRs were present in many individuals, most TCR sequences turned up only very rarely across donors. Because some donors lacked HLA typing at each locus, the association tests relied only on the typed subset. A later analysis associated 16,951 TCR beta sequences with specific HLA alleles at a false discovery rate of 0.05. In this cohort, only TCR beta chains were sequenced, and detectable features were limited by the absence of alpha or paired-chain data. In a later analysis, several top co-occurrence clusters were reported to appear linked to parvovirus B19, influenza, CMV and Epstein-Barr virus. In both the original and validation cohorts, the classifier was reported to diagnose cytomegalovirus status with high specificity and sensitivity. Compared with the approximately 670-donor mean, donors in an Asian-associated ancestry cluster had fewer N-insertions in productive TCRs, according to a later genetic analysis. A cluster of highly shared sequence variants was judged likely to be a technical artifact of the sequencing pipeline. In a later analysis, TCR association rates were found to vary across HLA loci, with the most associated TCRs seen for DRB1 alleles and the fewest for HLA-C alleles.

The cohort was made up of approximately 670 healthy bone marrow donors. Cohort members were all nominally healthy when sampled, although unrecorded immune exposures were likely present. The donor was CMV seronegative and belonged to the group of over 300 seronegative cohort members. A peripheral blood sample was collected from each donor, and TCR beta sequencing was performed on peripheral blood mononuclear cells. The Qiagen DNeasy Blood Extraction Kit was used to extract genomic DNA from the blood cell samples. The CDR3 has 14 amino acids, counting the end cysteine and phenylalanine. The read is trimmed to its CDR3 DNA, 42 bases read in frame from base 1. A distance of 9 bases separates the germline ends of V and J, which lose 0 bases and 4 bases respectively. Based on the germline V gene (reference sequence), the CDR1 and CDR2 sequences are MNHEY and SMNVEV. To prepare the library, the immunoSEQ multiplex PCR assay was applied. For the multiplex PCR, a mixture combining 60 forward primers for TCR Vbeta segments and 13 reverse primers for TCR Jbeta segments was used. Amplification of the CDR3 region of rearranged TCR beta genes was performed with a multiplex PCR assay on genomic DNA. The Illumina HiSeq System was used to sequence the amplified TCR beta libraries as 87-base-pair reads. Turning to the authors' computational methods: In a later analysis, some 80 million unique TCR beta chains were counted across the 650 to 750 repertoires, and roughly 11 million of these chains were shared by at least two donors. To remove PCR and sequencing errors, raw reads were error-corrected and collapsed into unique sequences using a nearest-neighbor algorithm that merged closely related sequences. To assign V, D and J gene segments, CDR3 sequences were aligned to IMGT reference sequences. Each retained sequence needed at least a six-nucleotide match to both a V gene segment and a J gene segment. A rearrangement counted as productive if the CDR3 had no stop codons and remained in frame with V and J, and every other rearrangement counted as non-productive. CDR3 was defined by IMGT convention, running from the second conserved V-encoded cysteine to the conserved J-encoded phenylalanine. Sequences without an unambiguous match to a single V gene segment were excluded from the earlier analysis of a few hundred of the donors. In an earlier analysis of 587 of the donors, V segments were called functional above 56.7% productive rearrangements and were called segregating when the between-donor standard deviation exceeded 5%. A statistical classification framework was built to diagnose cytomegalovirus status from the catalog of TCR beta chain sequences. In a later analysis, V and J genes were assigned by comparing TCR nucleotide sequences against IMGT/GENE-DB human TR gene sequences. A later analysis assigned CDR3 sequences and most-parsimonious VDJ recombination scenarios with the TCRdist pipeline. A later analysis defined each TCR beta chain by its CDR3 amino acid sequence plus V-gene family, and excluded reads lacking a unique V-gene family. As a way to deal with suspected cross-contamination and a sequencing artifact, a later analysis dropped 450 to 700 nucleotide sequences that were highly shared and had low generation probability. In a later analysis, a clonal expansion index was calculated for each public chain from normalized within-repertoire ranks of inferred template counts. Generation probabilities in a later analysis came from a VDJ recombination model fitted to out-of-frame rearrangements, and those results were checked against IGoR. In a later analysis, hypergeometric tests were used to score TCR-TCR, TCR-HLA and TCR-CMV co-occurrence, with a repertoire-size bias correction applied to TCR pairs. False discovery rates were estimated in a later analysis by permuting HLA or CMV assignments 20 times. A later analysis grouped co-occurring TCRs with DBSCAN, adding TCRdist sequence similarity when clustering within HLA-allele-positive subsets. For co-occurrence clustering, repertoires with fewer than 30,000 or more than 120,000 public chains were excluded, along with five repertoires with anomalous nucleotide sharing. TCRdb limited this immuneACCESS table to in-frame rearrangements with V and J called. A share of clones is missing; checked studies link under half to unresolved V genes, and the rest is unexplained. V and J calls and clone size follow that table, whereas D and trimming were derived from the DNA. For this sample there are 100,000 or so clones; roughly 71% appear just once. About 9.4% of the sample rests with the top ten.

Regarding this clone: The antigen it recognizes is unknown. Per-nucleotide qualities are absent, and no much larger clonotype sits a single base away.

The clonotype was recovered from a man between 50 and 59 years old in good health and CMV-seronegative. The chain joins TRBV27 to TRBJ2-5, with the D gene uncertain. Sequencing was carried out using PBMCs. DNA sequence: TGTGCCAGCAGTTTATCGAGTTACGTAGAGACCCAGTACTTC. Its protein product is CASSLSSYVETQYF.